The source of this T cell receptor (beta chain) is a study of blood T cell repertoires in COVID-19. Study-level information: The origin of the acute and convalescent COVID-19 samples was the United States, Italy and Spain. Nucleic acid was either cDNA or gDNA, and it came from T cells, B-cell-depleted T cells, or PBMCs.

How the authors handled the data: Nucleated cell number was recorded as an estimate derived from reference gene primer amplification. TCRdb's table, derived via immunoSEQ multiplex PCR, lists solely in-frame clones and lacks some. D and trimming were read from the DNA, whereas the V and J calls and clone size are those reported in that table. The repertoire holds 150,000 to 250,000 clones, about four fifths seen once, with approximately 12% in the top ten. The germline V gene encodes CDR1 LGHNA and CDR2 YNFKEQ. Unmatched junction bases numbered 9, after V lost 0 bases and J lost 8 bases. The CDR3 totals 16 residues. Two consecutive negative NP/OP PCR tests, clearance, or resolved symptoms defined Cohort 3 recovery.

This sequence originates from a man aged 35 to 55 who had recovered from COVID-19. The sequenced material came from PBMCs or T cells enriched from blood (not recorded which). The rearrangement joins TRBV4-2 to TRBJ1-4; TRBD1 matches 7 bases. The CDR3 DNA follows: TGTGCCAGCAGCCAAGATCCGGGACAGAGGTTAGAAAAACTGTTTTTT. This gives the protein CASSQDPGQRLEKLFF.